This T cell receptor beta chain was captured in a study of PD-1 blockade in classical Hodgkin lymphoma. This CDR3 has 14 residues. Germline lookup yields CDR1 SGHTA and CDR2 FQGTGA. The ends were cut back, 4 bases at V and 4 bases at J, with 11 bases in the middle. Using immunoSEQ multiplex PCR, the repertoire was profiled, and TCRdb retains in-frame clones only, with some absent. The sample lists roughly 86,000 clones, 83% seen once, with 17% in the top ten. Worth noting for this clone: Its target is unknown.

Study-level results: CD4+ TCR diversity, unlike CD8+, climbed significantly by C4D1. Complete responders had baseline diversity similar to newly diagnosed patients. Although disease activity or prior therapy may be involved, causes of the repertoire differences remain undefined.

Indicated time point: cycle 4 day 1 (C4D1), after more than five weeks of nivolumab. Every patient experienced relapse after autologous stem cell transplantation, and brentuximab vedotin exposure varied. Best overall response was complete response, partial response or progressive disease in these relapsed/refractory classical Hodgkin lymphoma patients. This material consisted of peripheral blood mononuclear cells (PBMCs), taken before the fourth cycle of nivolumab. The V call is TRBV7-3, the J call TRBJ2-1; D is unresolved. The clonotype comes from a human donor with classical Hodgkin lymphoma. CDR3 region: CASSYGPLYNEQFF. CDR3 coding DNA: TGTGCCAGCAGCTACGGACCGCTGTACAATGAGCAGTTCTTC.